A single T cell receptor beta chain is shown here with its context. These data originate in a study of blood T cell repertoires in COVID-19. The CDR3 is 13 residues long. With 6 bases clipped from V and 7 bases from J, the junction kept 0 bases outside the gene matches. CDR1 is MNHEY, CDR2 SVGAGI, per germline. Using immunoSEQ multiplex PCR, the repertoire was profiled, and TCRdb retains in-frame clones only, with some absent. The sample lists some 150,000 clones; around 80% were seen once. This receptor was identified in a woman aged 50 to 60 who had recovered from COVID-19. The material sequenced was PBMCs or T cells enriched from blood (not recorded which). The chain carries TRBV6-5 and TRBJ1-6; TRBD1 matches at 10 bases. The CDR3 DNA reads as TGTGCCAGCAGGACAGGGGGCAATTCACCCCTCCACTTT. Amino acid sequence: CASRTGGNSPLHF.